The present T cell receptor beta chain was sequenced within a study of blood T cells in healthy people across ages (dated by TCRdb to between 2015 and 2017). Study-wide context: In model experiments, roughly one uniquely barcoded TCR beta cDNA molecule per two T cells was captured by template switching. To track age-related changes in TCR beta repertoire diversity, the study relied on deep sequencing normalized with unique cDNA molecular identifiers. The donors were divided into four age groups: young (average 16 years), middle-aged (approximately 42), aged (62) and long-lived (around 87). To avoid experimental bias, donors of different ages were spread randomly across the sequencing lanes. For two donors (one aged 18 to 29 and one aged 80 or older), the study analyzed two additional independent replicas of 1 million unique cDNA reads from the same blood draw.

About this clonotype itself: The antigen it binds to is not known. No base qualities exist here, and no much larger clone lies one base off it.

Library preparation used 5' RACE. Sequencing instrument: Illumina HiSeq 2500. A second 7 to 11 cycle PCR used a sample-barcoded 5' primer and a J-beta primer mix. A unique molecular identifier was introduced onto each TCR beta cDNA molecule by a template-switch 5' adaptor carrying 12 random nucleotides. At least 2.5 million CDR3-containing paired-end reads were obtained from each sample. All of the RNA was converted into first-strand cDNA using the Mint cDNA synthesis kit, with a TRBC-specific oligonucleotide serving as the primer. Following uracil-DNA glycosylase treatment, a first 18-cycle PCR with universal primers M1SS and BC2_uni_R was performed on all cDNA. Per the original workflow: Each sample was normalized by randomly selecting 1 million high-quality reads, each carrying a distinct molecular identifier. Reads with shared molecular identifiers were discarded instead of being binned into consensus sequences. MiTCR, run with a Q25 quality threshold and the strictest error-elimination algorithm, handled CDR3 identification, clonotype clustering and error correction. Lower-bound total TCR beta diversity was estimated with a nonparametric unseen species model using Euler transformation. The public reads were run again by TCRdb, first through fastp at Q25 and then through MiXCR, and only productive beta chains were kept. Entries that share a CDR3 protein sequence are merged under the most common genes and DNA. These V and J calls originate from TCRdb's pipeline instead of the authors' own analysis. Recorded for this sample are approximately 880,000 distinct CDR3 sequences; roughly 43% of them occurred a single time. The top ten clonotypes cover roughly 12% of the sample.

The roughly 37 donors, aged about 6 to 100 years, were systemically healthy Caucasian individuals from Russia. Each donor gave roughly 9.5 milliliters of peripheral blood, collected into EDTA-treated Vacutainer tubes. Ficoll-Paque density-gradient centrifugation was used to isolate PBMCs, with at least 6.5 million per sample. Total RNA, at least 6 micrograms per sample, was extracted from PBMCs with Trizol reagent. The percentages of naive CD45RAhigh/CD27high T cells were determined by flow cytometry on a PBMC aliquot from every donor. General findings and caveats noted by the study authors: Because the CMV infection status of the donors was unknown, age-related changes in expanded clonotypes may potentially have been confounded. Compared with the aged group, the long-lived group had more naive CD4+ T cells, fewer expanded clones and increased TCR diversity, a pattern suggesting age selection. Because profiling used bulk unsorted PBMCs, naive and antigen-experienced compartments could not be compared conclusively. Observed TCR beta diversity correlated strongly with the percentage of naive T cells measured by flow cytometry. Total diversity estimates from one million sequenced T cells were considered lower bounds and underestimates. As age increased, observed TCR beta diversity per million T cells dropped in a roughly linear way, and a significant reduction was already evident by age 40.

Counted from cysteine to phenylalanine, this CDR3 has 15 amino acids. This entry keeps only the CDR3 DNA: 45 bases, framed from base 1. The germline V gene (reference sequence) provides CDR1 DFQATT and CDR2 SNEGSKA. V drops 3 bases and J drops 0 bases, leaving 15 bases in between. The chain is encoded by TRBV20-1 joined to TRBJ2-7; no D gene call is confident. This receptor was identified in a man between 25 and 39 years old in good health. Sequencing input: blood. In nucleotide form, the sequence is TGCAGTGCTAGGGGAAACACCAGGAGCTCCTACGAGCAGTACTTC. It encodes CSARGNTRSSYEQYF.